What follows is one T cell receptor (beta chain) and its context. Data came from immunoSEQ multiplex PCR; TCRdb stores just in-frame clones and leaves some out. Seen here are over 9,000 clones, 30% observed once, and the top ten hold about 3.5%. Germline assignment: CDR1 MGHRA and CDR2 YSYEKL. The CDR3 spans 16 residues. V was cut by 1 base and J by 0 bases, with 11 bases left in between. Responders (around 200,000, CFSE-labeled) were co-plated with around 200,000 irradiated, violet-dye-labeled stimulators. After mixed lymphocyte reaction, dividing CD4+ and CD8+ responder T cells were sorted. These data belong to a study of graft-versus-host responses after intestinal transplantation. Study findings and constraints: Allograft graft-versus-host to host-versus-graft clonal ratios ran high in patients with graft-donor T cell macrochimerism.

The sample was alloreactive CD4+ T cells from a mixed lymphocyte reaction culture, taken before intestinal transplant. Subset noted: CFSE-low proliferating T cells sorted from roughly 6-day pre-transplant mixed lymphocyte reaction (GvH or HvG direction). The chain recombines TRBV4-1 with TRBJ2-3; D could derive from TRBD1 or TRBD2 (5 bases each). The receptor's source is a human patient who received an intestinal transplant. The CDR3 coding sequence is TGCGCCAGCAGCCAAGTGGGGCTAGCTAGCACAGATACGCAGTATTTT. Residues: CASSQVGLASTDTQYF.